A single sample gave rise to the 18 T cell receptor beta chains below, sequenced in a study of tumor-infiltrating lymphocytes in primary liver carcinoma. A primer matching the constant region was used to make TCR beta cDNA from approximately 520 ng of total RNA. Construction of TCR beta libraries relied on three successive nested multiplex PCR rounds employing slightly modified ARM-PCR. The first two PCR rounds, roughly 10 cycles each, used TRBV1-TRBV30 forward primers and a C-beta reverse primer. TCRdb re-called the multiplex PCR reads with MiXCR, one entry per CDR3 protein. Among some 94,000 distinct CDR3 sequences listed, over 55% were seen once. From around 20-30 mg of unsorted bulk tissue, DNA and RNA were co-extracted together. Input material: liver tumor tissue from sampling region 5. The sample's subset: tumor region T5, tumor centre. The receptors were sampled from a woman in her sixties or seventies with primary liver carcinoma and hepatitis B virus infection.

Only one count was recorded for this clonotype. At one of its ends the junction is not consistent with the germline gene, which may arise from a read error. V is TRBV28 and J is TRBJ1-2, with D possibly being TRBD1 (6 bases). There are 14 residues in the CDR3. Per the germline V gene, CDR1 is MDHEN and CDR2 is SYDVKM. The CDR3 bases are TGTGCCAGAAGTTTGGGGGCAGGGAACTATAGCTACACCTTC. It is translated as CARSLGAGNYSYTF.

Comments on this clonotype: A read error may account for a junction end that differs from germline. The rearrangement uses TRBV11-3 and TRBJ2-1, with TRBD2 identical over 8 bases. The CDR3 is 15 residues long. The germline V gene encodes CDR1 SGHNT and CDR2 YENEEA. DNA for the CDR3: TGTGCCAGCAGCACTCGGAGTAGCGGGAACAATAAGCAGTTCTTC. Translated: CASSTRSSGNNKQFF.

This clonotype appeared many times. The chain is built from TRBV29-1 and TRBJ1-1, with D possibly matching TRBD1 (5 bases). Germline CDR1 and CDR2: SQVTM and ANQGSEA. The CDR3 spans 13 residues. Trimming left V 3 bases short and J 1 base short, with 9 bases between. The CDR3 nucleotides read TGCAGCGTTGACCAGGGTCAGAACACTGAAGCTTTCTTT. This gives the protein CSVDQGQNTEAFF. Supplemented by reference TRBV29-1 and TRBJ1-1, the full variable domain reads SAVISQKPSRDICQRGTSLTIQCQVDSQVTMMFWYRQQPGQSLTLIATANQGSEATYESGFVIDKFPISRPNLTFSTLTVSNMSPEDSSIYLCSVDQGQNTEAFFGQGTRLTVV.

A note on this clonotype: Because the CDR3 is missing its conserved closing phenylalanine or tryptophan, this is likely a read error. The chain couples TRBV10-3 to TRBJ2-7; TRBD2 matches 13 bases. The V gene end was trimmed by 4 bases and the J gene end by 5 bases; junction bases not matched to a gene: 8. The germline V gene has CDR1 ENHRY and CDR2 SYGVKD. The CDR3 spans 16 residues. The CDR3 coding sequence is TGTGCCATCAGTGCCAAACCGGGACTAGCGGGAAACGAGCAGTACCTC. Protein: CAISAKPGLAGNEQYL.

This clonotype was counted only a few times. The chain recombines TRBV30 with TRBJ1-5; 7 bases are shared with TRBD1. Per germline, CDR1 GTSNPN and CDR2 SVGIG (reference sequence). The CDR3 is made up of 17 amino acids. V shed 0 bases and J 7 bases; nucleotides not matched to a gene: 15. The CDR3 DNA sequence: TGTGCCTGGAGTGTAACGGGGACAGAGAGATCCGGCCAGCCCCAGCATTTT. It translates to CAWSVTGTERSGQPQHF.

At least ten counts were recorded for this clonotype. The rearrangement joins TRBV12-3 or TRBV12-4 to TRBJ2-1; TRBD2 agrees at 11 bases. The CDR3 covers 17 residues. The ends lost 6 bases at V and 0 bases at J; junction bases unmatched: 7. The CDR3 is CASSAGTSGTSYNEQFF. CDR3 in DNA: TGTGCCAGCAGCGCCGGGACTAGCGGAACCTCCTACAATGAGCAGTTCTTC.

Comment on this clonotype: A read error is possible here, since a much larger clone lies one base away. The genes are TRBV28 and TRBJ2-5, with a weak D call TRBD2 (5 bases). V dropped 2 bases and J dropped 4 bases, with 14 bases sitting between them. Germline-derived CDR1 and CDR2 are MDHEN and SYDVKM. The CDR3 runs to 15 residues. CDR3: CASSLGERLGETQYF. The CDR3 DNA sequence: TGTGCCAGCAGTTTAGGGGAGCGCCTGGGAGAGACCCAGTACTTC.

This chain joins TRBV3-1 and TRBJ2-5; 13 bases agree with TRBD2. V lost 4 bases to trimming and J lost 5 bases; unmatched junction nucleotides: 7. This CDR3 has 16 amino acids. Per germline, CDR1 LGHDT and CDR2 YNNKEL (reference sequence). CDR3: CASSLTSGRVSETQYF. In nucleotides, the CDR3 is TGTGCCAGCAGCCTTACTAGCGGGAGGGTCTCGGAGACCCAGTACTTC.

A word on this clonotype: This could be a read error, since a much larger clone is one nucleotide away. The J gene is TRBJ1-5, the V gene TRBV5-8; possible D gene TRBD1, 6 bases. Germline assignment: CDR1 SGHTS and CDR2 YDEGEE. V lost 4 bases to trimming and J lost 8 bases, with 22 bases between them. CDR3 length: 16 amino acids. The CDR3 region is CASSRPGRGALEPQHF. In DNA form, the CDR3 reads TGTGCCAGCAGCCGACCGGGACGGGGGGCTTTGGAGCCCCAGCATTTT.

Note on this clonotype: The junction departs from germline at one end; a sequencing error may be responsible. The chain is built from TRBV4-2 and TRBJ2-3, with 9 bases fitting TRBD1. There are 16 residues in the CDR3. Looked up from germline, CDR1 is LGHNA and CDR2 is YNFKEQ. CDR3 region: CTSSQDPGQGSDTQYF. The CDR3 DNA is TGTACCAGCAGCCAAGATCCGGGACAGGGCTCAGATACGCAGTATTTT.

A note on this clonotype: A much larger clone is a single base away; this may be a read error. In this CDR3 the conserved last residue, phenylalanine or tryptophan, is missing, so a read error is likely. The chain joins TRBV28 to TRBJ1-1; 10 positions match TRBD1. The CDR3 has 15 amino acids. The germline gives CDR1 MDHEN, CDR2 SYDVKM. J was trimmed by 6 bases and V by 3 bases; bases with no gene match: 7. The DNA of the CDR3 is TGTGCCAGCAGTTTCAGGACAGGGGGGAGCTCTGAAGCTTTCTGT. Translation gives CASSFRTGGSSEAFC.

This clonotype has just a few counts. One end of the junction fails to match germline, which may point to a read error. The chain has TRBV28 and TRBJ2-3; D perhaps matches TRBD2 (6 bases). Germline V gene lookup returns CDR1 MDHEN and CDR2 SYDVKM. The CDR3 is 15 amino acids. CDR3 sequence reads: CASTTGGGIIDMQYF. CDR3 sequence (DNA): TGTGCCAGCACAACAGGTGGCGGGATTATAGATATGCAGTATTTT.

The chain joins TRBV11-2 to TRBJ2-3, with TRBD2 identical over 7 bases. Germline CDR1 reads SGHAT; CDR2 reads FQNNGV. V was pared by 9 bases and J by 1 base, with 25 bases of the junction left unmatched. The CDR3 has 20 residues. The CDR3 spells CARSLYAIGLAAQRTDTQYF. The CDR3 region has the DNA TGTGCCAGGAGCCTCTACGCAATAGGGCTAGCGGCCCAACGCACAGATACGCAGTATTTT.

This clonotype has ten or more counts. The chain carries TRBV30 and TRBJ2-7, with 8 bases matching TRBD2. Germline trimming cut 0 bases from V and 2 bases from J; bases unmatched to any gene: 3. The germline V gene has CDR1 GTSNPN and CDR2 SVGIG (reference sequence). The CDR3 covers 14 residues. The CDR3 region is CAWSVSGSTYEQYF. The CDR3 region has the DNA TGTGCCTGGAGTGTAAGCGGGAGCACCTACGAGCAGTACTTC.

With respect to this clonotype: This may stem from a read error, because a much larger clone lies one nucleotide away. V gene TRBV7-8 combines with J gene TRBJ2-6; D possibly uses TRBD1 or TRBD2 (5 bases each). This CDR3 is built from 13 residues. Germline V gene sequence: CDR1 SGHVS, CDR2 FQNEAQ. The CDR3 nucleotides are TGTGCCAGCAGGGACTCTGGGGCCAACGTCATGACTTTC. The encoded protein is CASRDSGANVMTF.

The V gene is TRBV11-3, the J gene TRBJ2-2; no reliable D call. V lost 2 bases to trimming and J lost 6 bases, with 19 bases between them. The length of the CDR3 is 17 residues. Per the germline V gene, CDR1 is SGHNT and CDR2 is YENEEA. In DNA form, the CDR3 reads TGTGCCAGCAGCTTATCTCGTAAGGGTAATCGCGCCGGGGAGCTGTTTTTT. This sequence encodes CASSLSRKGNRAGELFF.

J is TRBJ2-7 and V is TRBV29-1; 7 nucleotides align to TRBD2. The germline gives CDR1 SQVTM, CDR2 ANQGSEA. J was trimmed by 3 bases and V by 7 bases; bases with no gene match: 12. The CDR3 length is 14 residues. The CDR3 DNA reads TGCAGCGCCAGATGGGAGAGGGAGGGCTACGAGCAGTACTTC. Its translation is CSARWEREGYEQYF.

On this clonotype: A much more abundant neighbour one base away suggests this may be a read error. CDR3 in amino acids: CATRESSNYGYTF. The CDR3 DNA reads TGTGCCACCAGAGAGTCCTCTAACTATGGCTACACCTTC. The V and J genes are TRBV28 and TRBJ1-2; D gene uncertain. V dropped 10 bases and J dropped 0 bases, with 12 bases sitting between them. Per the germline V gene, CDR1 is MDHEN and CDR2 is SYDVKM. This CDR3 is built from 13 residues.